The clone carrying this T cell receptor beta chain has just a few counts. Its antigen is undetermined. These data come from a study of CD8+ T cells in alopecia areata. Turning to the study itself: Those treated were given oral tofacitinib at 5 to 10 mg twice daily.

Regarding the study as a whole: Normal skin's resident alphabeta T cells are also sequenced in scalp samples. Scalp and blood samples kept many expanded lesional clones throughout tofacitinib. Administration of tofacitinib significantly diminished scalp clonality and expanded CD8+ clones within the top 100.

CDR1 and CDR2 from the germline V gene are SGHNT and YYREEE (reference sequence). The trim removed 4 bases at V and 7 bases at J, leaving 14 bases unmatched. This CDR3 has 16 amino acids. Extracted from the samples, RNA was reverse transcribed into cDNA to serve as the sequencing template. Sequencing used immunoSEQ multiplex PCR; TCRdb keeps in-frame clones, though not all of them. The sample lists hundreds of thousands of clones; roughly two fifths were seen once. Sample treatment: oral pan-JAK inhibitor, 5-10 mg twice daily. The sample in question was CD4+ T cells sorted from blood, obtained between weeks 30 and 35, from a patient treated with tofacitinib. The chain is built from TRBV5-4 and TRBJ2-1; 7 positions agree with TRBD2. The TCR was taken from a human donor with alopecia areata. The CDR3 nucleotides are TGTGCCAGCAGCCCAAGCTGGAGCGGGGTTTTTAATGAGCAGTTCTTC. Its translation: CASSPSWSGVFNEQFF.